These 2 T cell receptor beta chains share one sample of origin, sequenced in a study of radiotherapy plus CTLA-4 blockade in lung cancer. Assay: immunoSEQ multiplex PCR; the TCRdb copy retains only in-frame clones and omits some. This table has fewer than 35,000 clones, roughly three quarters appearing once. This specimen was peripheral blood, taken from a patient treated with radiotherapy plus ipilimumab. These receptor sequences come from a human donor with non-small cell lung cancer that progressed on radiotherapy plus ipilimumab.

CDR3 loop: CASSDPRQGMTEAFF. In nucleotides, the CDR3 is TGTGCCAGTAGTGACCCCCGACAGGGTATGACTGAAGCTTTCTTT. The chain recombines TRBV19 with TRBJ1-1; 7 nucleotides match TRBD1. The CDR3 covers 15 residues. In germline, CDR1 is LNHDA, CDR2 SQIVND (reference sequence). Trimming cost V 5 bases and J 5 bases; bases outside gene matches: 11.

The CDR3 DNA reads as TGTGCCTGGAGTGACGCCCCCTACGAGCAGTACTTC. It encodes CAWSDAPYEQYF. V usage is TRBV30 and J usage is TRBJ2-7; D not resolved. Germline assignment: CDR1 GTSNPN and CDR2 SVGIG (reference sequence). This CDR3 spans 12 amino acids. V was pared by 1 base and J by 2 bases, with 6 bases between.